This T cell receptor (beta chain) was identified in a study of blood T cell repertoires in COVID-19. Overall study context: Acute and convalescent COVID-19 samples came from the United States, Italy and Spain. The analysed material was cDNA or gDNA that came from T cells, B-cell-depleted T cells, or PBMCs.

Original analysis: Quantification of nucleated cells was approximated via reference gene primer amplification. TCRdb's table, derived via immunoSEQ multiplex PCR, lists solely in-frame clones and lacks some. V, J and clone size are those of that table, while D and trimming were read from the DNA. This table holds 35,000 to 50,000 clones, 70% to 85% found once. The CDR3 extends over 15 amino acids. Germline values: CDR1 MDHEN, CDR2 SYDVKM. Between the trimmed V and J ends, which lost 6 bases and 7 bases, there was a span of 21 bases. The genes are TRBV28 and TRBJ2-5, with D tentatively TRBD2 (6 bases). This TCR was recovered from a human donor with acute or convalescent COVID-19. The donor label of this sample is uncertain. Sequencing was carried out using peripheral blood. This chain's CDR3 is CASSPGLSGFATQYF. CDR3 coding DNA: TGTGCCAGCAGCCCAGGACTGAGCGGGTTTGCGACCCAGTACTTC.